These T cell receptor beta chains were read from a single sample in a study of cytomegalovirus exposure and HLA in healthy donors. The assay was immunoSEQ multiplex PCR, and TCRdb's table has in-frame clones only and misses some. The sample comprises 100,000 to 150,000 clones, about 81% of which are singletons, and 1.1% rests with the top ten. Material for sequencing was PBMCs. The receptors originated from a woman aged 25 to 39 in good health and CMV-seronegative. Each CDR3 is given with its conserved first and last residue. A D gene is named only where the DNA matches it firmly. Not every row has a clone size; where given, it reads once, few, many or a size class.

J gene	CDR3 length	V gene	clone size	D gene	CDR3 DNA	CDR3 protein
TRBJ1-1	12	TRBV6-5	NA	NA	TGTGCCAGCAGTTCCCTACTTACTGAAGCTTTCTTT	CASSSLLTEAFF
TRBJ2-5	18	TRBV25-1	NA	TRBD1	TGTGCCAGCAGTGACCTAGGGACAGGCACAACCAAGGGAGAGACCCAGTACTTC	CASSDLGTGTTKGETQYF
TRBJ2-1	13	TRBV30	NA	NA	TGTGCCTGGAGTACTGGGCTATACAATGAGCAGTTCTTC	CAWSTGLYNEQFF
TRBJ2-7	11	TRBV19	NA	NA	TGTGCCAGCCGCGACAGCTACGAGCAGTACTTC	CASRDSYEQYF
TRBJ1-6	13	TRBV6-5	NA	NA	TGTGCCAGCAGCCCACAGGAAAATTCACCCCTCCACTTT	CASSPQENSPLHF
TRBJ2-5	13	TRBV29-1	medium-sized	NA	TGCAGCGTTGAAGTGGGGGCCGGAGAGACCCAGTACTTC	CSVEVGAGETQYF
TRBJ2-7	13	TRBV13	NA	NA	TGTGCCAGCAGCTTAAAATCGGGCTACGAGCAGTACTTC	CASSLKSGYEQYF
TRBJ1-1	13	TRBV2	NA	NA	TGTGCCAGCAGTGATGAGGGTTTTACTGAAGCTTTCTTT	CASSDEGFTEAFF
TRBJ2-3	13	TRBV7-9	NA	TRBD2	TGTGCCAGCAGCCTAAGGACTAGCGGAGCGCAGTATTTT	CASSLRTSGAQYF
TRBJ2-2	15	TRBV19	NA	TRBD2	TGTGCCAGTAGTATAGTGACGGGAGGAAGCGGGGAGCTGTTTTTT	CASSIVTGGSGELFF
TRBJ2-7	18	TRBV23-1	NA	TRBD2	TGCGCCAGCAGTCTTTTCACTAGCGGGAGAAGGGACTCCTACGAGCAGTACTTC	CASSLFTSGRRDSYEQYF
TRBJ2-7	14	TRBV6-5	once	TRBD1	TGTGCCAGCAGCCCCCGCCAGGGGGCCTACGAGCAGTACTTC	CASSPRQGAYEQYF
TRBJ2-2	18	TRBV11-2	NA	TRBD2	TGTGCCAGCAGCTCAAACCGGGGGAGGGATCAGAACACCGGGGAGCTGTTTTTT	CASSSNRGRDQNTGELFF
TRBJ1-3	14	TRBV6-1	NA	NA	TGTGCCAGCAGTGAGTTGGCAGGGGCAAACACCATATATTTT	CASSELAGANTIYF
TRBJ2-1	16	TRBV2	NA	TRBD2	TGTGCCAGCAGACGCAGACTAGCGGGAGGGTACAATGAGCAGTTCTTC	CASRRRLAGGYNEQFF
TRBJ1-5	14	TRBV27	NA	NA	TGTGCCAGCAGTTTATCCGGGGTCAATCAGCCCCAGCATTTT	CASSLSGVNQPQHF
TRBJ1-2	13	TRBV19	NA	NA	TGTGCCAGTAGTAGGGCAGCAGGGGATGGCTACACCTTC	CASSRAAGDGYTF
TRBJ1-1	14	TRBV5-1	few	NA	TGCGCCAGCAGCCCCACCGCCGGTAGCACTGAAGCTTTCTTT	CASSPTAGSTEAFF
TRBJ2-6	19	TRBV12-5	NA	TRBD2	TGTGCTAGTGGTTTGGGACTAGCGGGGAAATACTCTGGGGCCAACGTCCTGACTTTC	CASGLGLAGKYSGANVLTF
TRBJ1-5	13	TRBV7-3	NA	TRBD1	TGTGCCAGCAGCGAGGGACAGAATCAGCCCCAGCATTTT	CASSEGQNQPQHF
TRBJ2-3	20	TRBV27	NA	TRBD2	TGTGCCAGCAGTTTATGGCCCTTATTTACGCGGGAGGAACTATCGGATACGCAGTATTTT	CASSLWPLFTREELSDTQYF
TRBJ1-1	15	TRBV18	NA	TRBD1	TGTGCCAGCTCACCCTCGACAGGGGGCCAGACTGAAGCTTTCTTT	CASSPSTGGQTEAFF
TRBJ2-1	15	TRBV2	NA	TRBD1	TGTGCCAGCAGGGAGGACAGGGTTTCCTACAATGAGCAGTTCTTC	CASREDRVSYNEQFF
TRBJ1-4	16	TRBV19	NA	NA	TGTGCCAGTACTTATAGGGGTCAGAGCCCTAATGAAAAACTGTTTTTT	CASTYRGQSPNEKLFF
TRBJ2-3	16	TRBV15	NA	NA	TGTGCCACCAGCAGACCTCTCGGGGGGCGCACAGATACGCAGTATTTT	CATSRPLGGRTDTQYF
TRBJ2-5	14	TRBV4-2	once	NA	TGTGCCAGCAGCCAAGACGGACAGCGAGAGACCCAGTACTTC	CASSQDGQRETQYF
TRBJ2-1	11	TRBV27	NA	NA	TGTGCCAGCCGGGGGTACAATGAGCAGTTCTTC	CASRGYNEQFF
TRBJ1-3	15	TRBV7-9	NA	NA	TGTGCCAGCAGATCCCCCGGCGGGGCAGGAAACACCATATATTTT	CASRSPGGAGNTIYF
TRBJ2-1	16	TRBV19	NA	TRBD2	TGTGCCAGTAGTATGGGTACTAGCGGAATCTACAATGAGCAGTTCTTC	CASSMGTSGIYNEQFF
TRBJ1-5	16	TRBV7-9	NA	TRBD1	TGTGCCAGCAGCTTTGGGGACAGGGGGAGCAATCAGCCCCAGCATTTT	CASSFGDRGSNQPQHF
TRBJ2-3	14	TRBV7-7	few	TRBD2	TGTGCTAGCAGCCCTAGCGGGAACCGCGATACGCAGTATTTT	CASSPSGNRDTQYF
TRBJ1-2	14	TRBV30	NA	NA	TGTGCCTGGAGTGTATCCACAGGACCAAGGGGCTACACCTTC	CAWSVSTGPRGYTF
TRBJ2-3	14	TRBV19	NA	NA	TGTGCCAGTAGTTCACAACAGAGCACAGATACGCAGTATTTT	CASSSQQSTDTQYF
TRBJ1-2	17	TRBV5-1	NA	TRBD1	TGCGCCAGCAGCGGGGAACCAGGGGGCGTTTCGGGCTATGGCTACACCTTC	CASSGEPGGVSGYGYTF
TRBJ1-1	14	TRBV11-3	few	NA	TGTGCCAGCAGCTTACCTTGGAGGGGAAGTGAAGCTTTCTTT	CASSLPWRGSEAFF
TRBJ1-2	14	TRBV7-3	few	TRBD1	TGTGCCAGCAGCCCCGGTGACAGGGGGGGTGGCTACACCTTC	CASSPGDRGGGYTF
TRBJ2-3	14	TRBV2	NA	TRBD1	TGTGCCAGCAAAAAGGACAGGGGCTCAGATACGCAGTATTTT	CASKKDRGSDTQYF
TRBJ1-2	15	TRBV6-5	NA	TRBD1	TGTGCCAGCAGTCAGACAGGGGGGTCTAACTATGGCTACACCTTC	CASSQTGGSNYGYTF
TRBJ1-2	14	TRBV5-1	NA	NA	TGCGCCAGCAGCTTGGAAGGGGGGGACTATGGCTACACCTTC	CASSLEGGDYGYTF
TRBJ2-1	16	TRBV7-2	NA	TRBD2	TGTGCCAGCAGCCCCTCTAGCGGGAGTGCCTACAATGAGCAGTTCTTC	CASSPSSGSAYNEQFF
TRBJ2-5	16	TRBV7-9	NA	NA	TGTGCCAGCCTGCTAGATGGGGACTCGAGCCAAGAGACCCAGTACTTC	CASLLDGDSSQETQYF